The 13 T cell receptor beta chains reported below all come from one sample, sequenced in a study of CD8+ T cells in alopecia areata. Sequencing templates came from extracted RNA that was reverse transcribed into cDNA. The repertoire was sequenced with immunoSEQ multiplex PCR; TCRdb's copy has only in-frame clones and lacks some. The sample contains approximately 5,600 clones, none of them singletons. Time point meaning: mouse skin 6 weeks after grafting, around onset of hair loss. Specimen: skin, collected at week 6. Receptors were obtained from a C3H/HeJ mouse with alopecia areata. MHC haplotype of the mouse line: H2-k.

With regard to this clone: The gene symbols are mouse symbols. The CDR3 goes on 4 residues after the read ends, and that part is filled in from the germline J gene. The chain recombines TRBV19 with TRBJ2-4; possible D gene TRBD1, 6 bases. V dropped 4 bases and J dropped 2 bases, with 11 bases sitting between them. Germline V lookup: CDR1 FNHDT, CDR2 SITEND (reference sequence). The CDR3 totals 14 residues. The CDR3 sequence is CASSPYRVQNTLYF. CDR3 bases read: TGTGCCAGCAGTCCTTACAGGGTTCAAAAC.

This clone ranks as medium-sized (0.01 to 0.1%). Mouse names are used for the genes. CDR3 DNA (partial): TGCACCTGCAGTGCTCCGGGACAGGGGAACTCC. Translation: CTCSAPGQGNS. The full CDR3 is CTCSAPGQGNSDYTF. The chain recombines TRBV1 with TRBJ1-2; the match to TRBD1 covers 10 bases. The read finishes 4 residues shy of the CDR3 end, and the germline J gene is used to complete it. Germline V gene data show CDR1 as NSQYPW and CDR2 as LRSPGD (reference sequence). V dropped 3 bases and J dropped 2; count of bases not matched to a gene: 3. CDR3 size: 15 residues.

This clone has a count of ten or more. Mouse germline and gene names are used. Read data end 3 residues before the CDR3 end; the end is taken from the germline J gene. The V gene is TRBV13-2, the J gene TRBJ1-3, with 7 bases lining up with TRBD1. Germline trimming cut 5 bases from V and 0 bases from J; bases unmatched to any gene: 5. Germline-derived CDR1 and CDR2 are NNHNN and SYGAGS (reference sequence). CDR3 length: 15 amino acids. The DNA read from the CDR3 is TGTGCCAGCGGCCCCACAGGGGTTTCTGGAAATACG. This gives the protein CASGPTGVSGNT. The CDR3 reads in full as CASGPTGVSGNTLYF.

This clone was picked up a small number of times. The listed genes are named as in mouse. CDR3 DNA, as far as it was read: TGTGCCAGCGGTGATGGGGGACAGGGCAACTCC. It specifies CASGDGGQGNS. The full CDR3 is CASGDGGQGNSDYTF. The chain carries TRBV13-2 and TRBJ1-2; TRBD1 agrees at 9 bases. The sequenced fragment ends 4 residues before the CDR3 boundary, so the rest is inferred from the germline J gene. CDR1 is NNHNN and CDR2 is SYGAGS in the germline V gene (reference sequence). V was pared by 0 bases and J by 2 bases, with 2 bases of the junction left unmatched. This CDR3 is built from 15 residues.

Concerning this clone: Germline and genes here are mouse. The sequenced part of the CDR3 DNA is TGTGCCAGCAGTGTCCGACTGGGGGGGAAAGAC. Translated: CASSVRLGGKD. The whole CDR3 region reads CASSVRLGGKDTQYF. The chain joins TRBV13-3 to TRBJ2-5; 11 bases match TRBD2. The CDR3 end lies 4 residues beyond the end of the read and is filled in from the germline J gene. Per the germline V gene, CDR1 is NNHDY and CDR2 is SYVADS. CDR3 length: 15 residues.

This clone came up a few times. Gene names follow the mouse nomenclature. With the read ending 4 residues before the CDR3 end, the germline J gene is used to fill in that end. The V call is TRBV19, the J call TRBJ2-2; no reliable D call. V was trimmed by 2 bases and J by 0 bases, leaving 2 bases between them. This CDR3 spans 13 amino acids. Germline V gives CDR1 FNHDT, CDR2 SITEND (reference sequence). The CDR3 here is CASSITNTGQLYF. The part of the CDR3 DNA that was read is TGTGCCAGCAGTATCACAAACACCGGG.

This clone was observed a few times. The gene symbols are mouse symbols. The read ends 4 residues shy of where the CDR3 ends; the end is completed using the germline J gene. The rearrangement joins TRBV13-1 to TRBJ2-4; 9 nucleotides match TRBD1. The germline V gene encodes CDR1 NSHNY and CDR2 SYGAGN. The CDR3 is 13 residues long. Partial CDR3 DNA: TGTGCCAGCAGTGGGACAGGGGAAAAC. Amino acid sequence: CASSGTGEN. The entire CDR3 protein reads CASSGTGENTLYF.

This clone was counted at least ten times. The genes and germline here are from mouse. The CDR3 end is not reached by the read, which stops 4 residues before it; the germline J gene fills it in. The chain combines TRBV1 with TRBJ2-5; 8 bases agree with TRBD2. The V gene end was trimmed by 1 base and the J gene end by 3 bases; junction bases not matched to a gene: 0. The CDR3 is made up of 14 amino acids. The germline gives CDR1 NSQYPW, CDR2 LRSPGD (reference sequence). The CDR3 DNA, read in part, is TGCACCTGCAGTGCAGTGGGGGGGCAAGAC. Translated, it gives CTCSAVGGQD. The CDR3, in full, reads CTCSAVGGQDTQYF.

This clone came up many times. The listed genes are named as in mouse. The sequenced CDR3 bases are TGTGCAAGCAGCCTACCGGCCCTTACAGGGGAGGACCAAGAC. This translates into CASSLPALTGEDQD. The entire CDR3 is CASSLPALTGEDQDTQYF. V is TRBV16 and J is TRBJ2-5; 7 bases fit TRBD1. The CDR3 is cut off 4 residues early in the read; its end comes from the germline J gene. Germline-derived CDR1 and CDR2 are SGHSA and FRNQAP. Trimming at V came to 5 bases and at J to 1 base, leaving 15 bases not matched to a gene. The CDR3 is 18 residues long.

In its sample, this clone is medium-sized. Gene and germline names: mouse. The read halts 4 residues ahead of the CDR3 end, with the missing end drawn from the germline J gene. The chain recombines TRBV1 with TRBJ2-7; D ambiguous. The CDR3 runs to 15 residues. The germline V gene has CDR1 NSQYPW and CDR2 LRSPGD (reference sequence). The V gene lost 0 bases and the J gene lost 0 bases, with 9 bases spanning the gap. The CDR3 spells CTCSADPRSSYEQYF. The sequenced CDR3 bases are TGCACCTGCAGTGCAGATCCCAGGAGCTCCTAT.

Turning to this clone: Gene labels here are mouse ones. The missing CDR3 end, 4 residues past where the read stops, is filled in from the germline J gene. The chain couples TRBV5 to TRBJ2-5, with TRBD1 matching 10 bases. This CDR3 region has 13 residues. The germline gives CDR1 LGHNA, CDR2 YNLKQL (reference sequence). CDR3 sequence reads: CASSDRGRDTQYF. CDR3 DNA, as far as it was read: TGTGCCAGCAGCGACAGGGGGCGAGAC.

This clone was observed at least ten times. Any gene name here is a mouse gene name. Sequencing ends 4 residues short of the CDR3 end; the germline J gene provides the rest. This chain joins TRBV5 and TRBJ2-1, with a possible D match to TRBD2 (6 bases). Germline values: CDR1 LGHNA, CDR2 YNLKQL (reference sequence). The V end lost 0 bases, the J end lost 2 bases, and 11 bases lay between the germline ends. The CDR3 has 16 residues. CDR3 loop: CASSQDSWGYYAEQFF. The covered CDR3 bases are TGTGCCAGCAGCCAAGACAGCTGGGGTTACTATGCT.

By sample share, this clone is large (0.1 to 1%). These gene names are mouse names. The read falls 4 residues short of the CDR3 end, and the missing part is taken from the germline J gene. This chain links TRBV14 with TRBJ2-5, with D maybe TRBD1 (6 bases). Germline CDR1 SGHDT, CDR2 FRDEAV. This CDR3 is 13 amino acids long. Trimming stripped 5 bases from V and 2 bases from J, with 9 bases between. CDR3 bases read: TGTGCCAGCAGGGGACACATCCAAGAC. Translating it yields CASRGHIQD. The complete CDR3 sequence is CASRGHIQDTQYF.